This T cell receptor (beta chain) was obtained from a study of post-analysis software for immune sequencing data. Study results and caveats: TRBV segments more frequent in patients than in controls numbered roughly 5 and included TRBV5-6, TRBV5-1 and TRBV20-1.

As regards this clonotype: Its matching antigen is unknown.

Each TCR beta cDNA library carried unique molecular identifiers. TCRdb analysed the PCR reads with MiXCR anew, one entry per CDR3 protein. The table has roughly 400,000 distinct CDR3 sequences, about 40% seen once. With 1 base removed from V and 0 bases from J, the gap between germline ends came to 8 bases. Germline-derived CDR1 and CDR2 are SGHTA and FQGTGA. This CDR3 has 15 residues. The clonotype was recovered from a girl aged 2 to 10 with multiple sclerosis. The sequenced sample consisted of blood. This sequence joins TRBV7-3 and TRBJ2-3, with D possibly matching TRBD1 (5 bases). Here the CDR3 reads CASSLIGASTDTQYF. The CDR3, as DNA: TGTGCCAGCAGCTTAATAGGGGCCAGCACAGATACGCAGTATTTT.